Only a few counts were recorded for the clone carrying this TCR beta chain. Its cognate antigen is unknown. The data derive from a study of identical twins. Template switching (which added a universal primer site) was used, and cDNA carried unique molecular identifiers. TCRdb redid the calling of the 5' RACE reads with MiXCR, one entry per CDR3 protein. The sample contains some 1,700,000 distinct CDR3 sequences, under 35% of which appear only once. Trimming shortened V by 2 bases and J by 7 bases, and 12 bases separated the two germline ends. Germline CDR1 is ENHRY and CDR2 is SYGVKD. The CDR3 sequence is 14 residues long. Study-wide results and limits: Cord blood's abundant beta clonotypes had fewer insertions, unlike memory repertoires. Conclusions leaned on cross-sectional statistical analysis and did not track the same donors over time. Models underestimated TCR alpha sharing (out-of-frame) in monozygotic twins.

The rearrangement links TRBV10-3 to TRBJ2-1, with D perhaps TRBD2 (6 bases). Sequences were obtained from cord blood. The TCR was taken from a newborn girl in good health. The CDR3 loop reads CAISEPPAGNEQFF. Here the CDR3 DNA reads TGTGCCATCAGTGAGCCGCCCGCGGGAAATGAGCAGTTCTTC.